This TCR beta chain was sequenced for a study of blood T cell repertoires in COVID-19. Study context: The samples span acute and convalescent COVID-19 from the United States, Italy and Spain. The cDNA or gDNA used as material had been derived from T cells, B-cell-depleted T cells, or PBMCs.

The CDR3 has 15 residues. Germline values: CDR1 KGHSH, CDR2 LQKENI. V gave up 3 bases and J gave up 0 bases, with 10 bases separating them. Source study methods: Estimated nucleated cell counts came from reference gene primer amplification. Clones were read by immunoSEQ multiplex PCR, and TCRdb kept only the in-frame ones, dropping some. V and J calls and clone size come straight from that table; D and trimming were deduced from the DNA. The sample lists roughly 140,000 clones, 76% occurring once. This TCR came from a woman over 75 with acute or convalescent COVID-19. Material for sequencing was peripheral blood. The chain has TRBV18 and TRBJ2-3; possibly TRBD2 for D (5 bases). The CDR3 DNA sequence: TGTGCCAGCTCACCGGGGAGAGCTAGCACAGATACGCAGTATTTT. It is translated as CASSPGRASTDTQYF.